This T cell receptor beta chain came from a study of blood T cell repertoires in COVID-19. From germline, CDR1 is SEHNR and CDR2 FQNEAQ (reference sequence). This CDR3 region has 14 residues. The V end lost 1 base, the J end lost 3 bases, and 7 bases lay between the germline ends. Enrolled through a virtual design, the participants were between 18 and 89 years of age and came from about two dozen US areas. In the original processing: The authors estimated nucleated cell counts from reference gene primer amplification. The table came from immunoSEQ multiplex PCR; TCRdb's copy has only in-frame clones and leaves some out. V, J and clone size are those of that table, while D and trimming were read from the DNA. The table lists 120,000 to 150,000 clones, around four fifths of them singletons.

Sequencing used PBMCs or T cells enriched from blood (not recorded which). The TCR comes from a woman in her thirties or forties who had recovered from COVID-19. The chain uses TRBV7-9 and TRBJ1-5; D unclear. CDR3 region: CASSLGQVNQPQHF. CDR3 coding DNA: TGTGCCAGCAGCTTAGGCCAGGTCAATCAGCCCCAGCATTTT.